The clone carrying this T cell receptor (beta chain) turned up a few times. The sample comes from a study of response to subunit inactivated influenza vaccine. In TCRdb, the RT-PCR reads were re-called with MiXCR into one record per CDR3 protein. In the table there are 650,000 to 800,000 distinct CDR3 sequences, roughly 20% of which are singletons. The receptor was isolated from a man aged 45-60 years who received an inactivated influenza vaccine. The sequences come from PBMCs from blood, collected more than 4 days after vaccination.

The CDR3 protein is CSVEGAGALNTQYF. The CDR3 DNA sequence: TGCAGCGTTGAAGGGGCCGGAGCGTTGAATACGCAGTATTTT. The J gene is TRBJ2-3, the V gene TRBV29-1; D is unresolved. This CDR3 contains 14 residues. Germline CDR1 SQVTM, CDR2 ANQGSEA. Trimming removed 1 base from V and 7 bases from J, with 15 bases in between.